The 25 T cell receptor beta chains reported below all come from one sample, sequenced in a study of identifying expanded T cells in peripheral blood. Produced via immunoSEQ multiplex PCR; TCRdb's table is partial and in-frame only. The repertoire includes approximately 100,000 clones, about 90% of them detected once, and about 4.2% sits in the top ten. The source material was blood. All receptors derive from a person aged 18 to 75 in good health.

The V gene is TRBV19, the J gene TRBJ2-2, with D maybe TRBD1 (7 bases). CDR3 length: 16 residues. CDR1 is LNHDA and CDR2 is SQIVND in the germline V gene (reference sequence). The V and J ends lost 5 bases and 5 bases respectively, with 18 bases between them. The CDR3 protein is CASSPRGDGGTGELFF. The CDR3 region has the DNA TGTGCCAGTAGTCCCAGGGGGGACGGGGGAACCGGGGAGCTGTTTTTT.

The CDR3 sequence: CASRTRGSDISYNEQFF. The CDR3 DNA reads as TGCGCCAGCAGGACGAGGGGTTCGGACATCTCCTACAATGAGCAGTTCTTC. The chain uses TRBV10-1 and TRBJ2-1, with D perhaps given as TRBD1 or TRBD2 (5 bases each). Trimming cost V 6 bases and J 0 bases, with 18 bases left between them. Germline-derived CDR1 and CDR2 are WNHNN and SYGVQD (reference sequence). The CDR3 totals 17 residues.

The chain joins TRBV6-1 to TRBJ2-7; D is perhaps TRBD2 (5 bases). V lost 0 bases and J lost 1, with 13 bases in between. The germline V gene encodes CDR1 MNHNS and CDR2 SASEGT. The CDR3 covers 16 residues. The CDR3 spells CASSEAMRRTSYEQYF. CDR3 bases: TGTGCCAGCAGTGAAGCGATGCGGAGGACTTCCTACGAGCAGTACTTC.

The rearrangement uses TRBV7-9 and TRBJ2-1; D not resolved. Trimming took off 5 bases at V and 7 bases at J, with 9 bases between the two ends. Germline V lookup: CDR1 SEHNR, CDR2 FQNEAQ (reference sequence). The CDR3 sequence is 12 residues long. The CDR3 region has the DNA TGTGCCAGCAGCCCCGATCCGAATGAGCAGTTCTTC. Its translation: CASSPDPNEQFF. The full variable domain, completed using reference TRBV7-9 and TRBJ2-1, is DTGVSQNPRHKITKRGQNVTFRCDPISEHNRLYWYRQTLGQGPEFLTYFQNEAQLEKSRLLSDRFSAERPKGSFSTLEIQRTEQGDSAMYLCASSPDPNEQFFGPGTRLTVL.

The chain combines TRBV28 with TRBJ2-5; D may be TRBD1 (6 bases). The CDR3 loop spans 17 amino acids. Germline loops: CDR1 MDHEN, CDR2 SYDVKM. Deletions cut 0 bases from V and 2 bases from J, with 16 bases between. CDR3 nucleotides: TGTGCCAGCAGTTTATGGTGGGGCGGACAGACTCAAGAGACCCAGTACTTC. Encoded protein: CASSLWWGGQTQETQYF.

The chain combines TRBV7-3 with TRBJ1-2, with D perhaps TRBD1 (5 bases). The CDR3 has 14 residues. Trimming stripped 2 bases from V and 4 bases from J, with 11 bases between. CDR1 SGHTA and CDR2 FQGTGA come from the germline V gene. The CDR3 here is CASSLGHAPYGYTF. DNA of the CDR3: TGTGCCAGCAGCTTAGGACATGCGCCCTATGGCTACACCTTC.

This rearrangement joins TRBV19 to TRBJ2-3; 14 bases align to TRBD2. The CDR3 covers 15 residues. Germline values: CDR1 LNHDA, CDR2 SQIVND (reference sequence). V dropped 5 bases and J dropped 3; count of bases not matched to a gene: 1. CDR3 in amino acids: CASSRTSGRTDTQYF. CDR3 in DNA: TGTGCCAGTAGTCGGACTAGCGGGAGGACAGATACGCAGTATTTT. The full variable domain, in which reference TRBV19 and TRBJ2-3 provide the parts outside the CDR3, is DGGITQSPKYLFRKEGQNVTLSCEQNLNHDAMYWYRQDPGQGLRLIYYSQIVNDFQKGDIAEGYSVSREKKESFPLTVTSAQKNPTAFYLCASSRTSGRTDTQYFGPGTRLTVL.

V gene TRBV28 combines with J gene TRBJ1-5; D gene ambiguous. Per the germline V gene, CDR1 is MDHEN and CDR2 is SYDVKM. CDR3 length: 15 residues. With 2 bases removed from V and 4 bases from J, the gap between germline ends came to 12 bases. DNA of the CDR3: TGTGCCAGCAGTTTAGAGTCAGGAGTTAATCAGCCCCAGCATTTT. It is translated as CASSLESGVNQPQHF.

This sequence joins TRBV6-6 and TRBJ2-1, with D perhaps matching TRBD1 (6 bases). CDR3 length equals 13 residues. Germline V gene lookup returns CDR1 MNHNY and CDR2 SVGAGI (reference sequence). V gave up 7 bases and J gave up 8 bases, with 15 bases separating them. CDR3 in amino acids: CASKLGADYEQFF. Written as DNA, the CDR3 is TGTGCCAGCAAGTTGGGGGCGGACTATGAGCAGTTCTTC.

The rearrangement uses TRBV6-4 and TRBJ2-3, with D perhaps TRBD1 (6 bases). Trimming took 3 bases from V and 2 from J, leaving 12 bases between them. The CDR3 is made up of 15 amino acids. The germline V gene encodes CDR1 MRHNA and CDR2 SNTAGT. CDR3 amino acids: CASSERAGDTDTQYF. The CDR3 region has the DNA TGTGCCAGCAGTGAAAGGGCAGGGGACACAGATACGCAGTATTTT.

This chain joins TRBV15 and TRBJ1-1; D gene unclear. This CDR3 spans 11 amino acids. Germline V lookup: CDR1 LNHNV, CDR2 YYDKDF (reference sequence). Trimming left V 3 bases short and J 1 base short, with 0 bases between. CDR3 bases: TGTGCCACCAGCAGGAACACTGAAGCTTTCTTT. Its translation is CATSRNTEAFF.

CDR3 DNA: TGTGCCAGCAGCCCCCAGGCAGGGTACACTGAAGCTTTCTTT. Its translation: CASSPQAGYTEAFF. The J gene is TRBJ1-1, the V gene TRBV28, with D tentatively TRBD1 (5 bases). The CDR3 is made up of 14 amino acids. Germline loops: CDR1 MDHEN, CDR2 SYDVKM. V was pared by 6 bases and J by 3 bases, with 14 bases between.

This sequence joins TRBV9 and TRBJ1-5, with TRBD1 as a possible D gene (5 bases). Germline CDR1 and CDR2: SGDLS and YYNGEE. CDR3 length: 13 residues. V lost 4 bases, J lost 5 bases, and 10 bases lay in between. CDR3 loop: CASSRRGDQPQHF. The CDR3, as DNA: TGTGCCAGCAGCAGACGGGGGGATCAGCCCCAGCATTTT.

The chain carries TRBV29-1 and TRBJ2-3, with 10 bases that match TRBD2. The CDR3 has 15 amino acids. Germline CDR1 is SQVTM and CDR2 is ANQGSEA. Trimming at V came to 3 bases and at J to 1 base, leaving 4 bases not matched to a gene. The DNA of the CDR3 is TGCAGCGTTGAGCCCGGACTAGCGGGCACAGATACGCAGTATTTT. Translated: CSVEPGLAGTDTQYF.

CDR3 residues: CASSLATGNVDGYTF. The CDR3 bases are TGTGCCAGCAGCTTGGCAACAGGGAACGTTGATGGCTACACCTTC. The chain employs TRBV5-4 and TRBJ1-2, with a weak D call TRBD1 (6 bases). CDR1 and CDR2 from the germline V gene are SGHNT and YYREEE (reference sequence). V was pared by 0 bases and J by 6 bases, with 15 bases between. CDR3 length equals 15 residues.

The CDR3 region is CASSPRTGELFF. The CDR3 region has the DNA TGTGCCAGCTCACCTAGGACCGGGGAGCTGTTTTTT. The V and J genes are TRBV18 and TRBJ2-2; no definite D call. The CDR3 has 12 amino acids. In germline, CDR1 is KGHSH, CDR2 LQKENI. The ends were cut back, 3 bases at V and 5 bases at J, with 4 bases in the middle.

This clone was seen a single time. In DNA form, the CDR3 reads TGTGCCAGCAGCTTAAGTGGGTACGAGCAGTACTTC. It translates to CASSLSGYEQYF. The chain uses TRBV7-2 and TRBJ2-7; D is uncertain. Germline CDR1 is SGHTA and CDR2 is FQGNSA. Trimming pared 2 bases from V and 4 bases from J, leaving 6 bases between. The CDR3 spans 12 residues.

The chain carries TRBV6-5 and TRBJ2-3; 8 positions agree with TRBD1. CDR3 size: 12 residues. In germline, CDR1 is MNHEY, CDR2 SVGAGI. V shed 6 bases, J shed 8 bases, and the junction held 4 bases outside the gene matches. DNA of the CDR3: TGTGCCAGCAGATCAGGGGGCGGTACGCAGTATTTT. Translation: CASRSGGGTQYF.

The gene calls are TRBV7-9 and TRBJ1-1; D may be TRBD1 (5 bases). Per germline, CDR1 SEHNR and CDR2 FQNEAQ (reference sequence). With 10 bases removed from V and 4 bases from J, the gap between germline ends came to 19 bases. The CDR3 covers 14 residues. The chain's CDR3 is CATTLAGGRTEAFF. In DNA, the CDR3 is TGTGCCACCACACTCGCCGGGGGTCGCACTGAAGCTTTCTTT.

The genes are TRBV30 and TRBJ1-5; the D is unclear. CDR1 and CDR2 (germline): GTSNPN, SVGIG (reference sequence). The CDR3 length is 14 residues. Trimming left V 2 bases short and J 5 bases short, with 13 bases between. This CDR3 reads CAWSFGGLDQPQHF. CDR3 DNA: TGTGCCTGGAGTTTTGGAGGGTTGGATCAGCCCCAGCATTTT.

The V call is TRBV4-2, the J call TRBJ1-1, with 7 nucleotides matching TRBD1. Looked up from germline, CDR1 is LGHNA and CDR2 is YNFKEQ. V was clipped by 1 base and J by 2 bases; unmatched bases: 7. This CDR3 contains 16 residues. CDR3 loop: CASSQGTGGLNTEAFF. DNA for the CDR3: TGTGCCAGCAGCCAAGGGACAGGAGGATTAAACACTGAAGCTTTCTTT.

The J gene is TRBJ1-2, the V gene TRBV10-2, with TRBD1 identical over 7 bases. There are 13 residues in the CDR3. J gave up 4 bases and V 4 bases, and 3 bases lay outside the gene matches. CDR1 and CDR2 from the germline V gene are WSHSY and SAAADI. CDR3 sequence: CASSVQGGYGYTF. The CDR3 nucleotides are TGCGCCAGCAGTGTCCAGGGGGGCTATGGCTACACCTTC.

This clone was seen a single time. The J gene is TRBJ2-1, the V gene TRBV5-1, with D tentatively TRBD1 (6 bases). This CDR3 contains 16 residues. Per germline, CDR1 SGHRS and CDR2 YFSETQ. The V end was cut by 4 bases, the J end by 5 bases, with 19 bases between. The CDR3 reads CASSLQGRGYNNEQFF. For the CDR3, the DNA is TGCGCCAGCAGCCTGCAGGGGCGCGGGTACAACAATGAGCAGTTCTTC.

The rearrangement links TRBV2 to TRBJ2-2, with 9 positions matching TRBD2. Trimming cost V 2 bases and J 8 bases; bases outside gene matches: 9. Germline V gives CDR1 SNHLY, CDR2 FYNNEI. The CDR3 consists of 16 residues. This CDR3 reads CASSEQLAGLEGELFF. For the CDR3, the DNA is TGTGCCAGCAGTGAACAACTAGCGGGCCTAGAGGGGGAGCTGTTTTTT. The full variable domain, rest sourced from reference TRBV2 and TRBJ2-2, is EPEVTQTPSHQVTQMGQEVILRCVPISNHLYFYWYRQILGQKVEFLVSFYNNEISEKSEIFDDQFSVERPDGSNFTLKIRSTKLEDSAMYFCASSEQLAGLEGELFFGEGSRLTVL.

V gene TRBV4-2 combines with J gene TRBJ2-3, with TRBD1 matching over 9 bases. The CDR3 has 16 residues. Germline values: CDR1 LGHNA, CDR2 YNFKEQ. Trimming cost V 0 bases and J 2 bases; bases outside gene matches: 3. In nucleotides, the CDR3 is TGTGCCAGCAGCCAAGACCGGGACAGGGCCACAGATACGCAGTATTTT. Its translation is CASSQDRDRATDTQYF.